The 21 T cell receptor beta chains presented below share a single source sample, sequenced in a study of cytomegalovirus exposure and HLA in healthy donors. Sequenced by immunoSEQ multiplex PCR; TCRdb stores in-frame clones only, minus some. The sample records some 110,000 clones, 88% being singletons. The specimen was PBMCs. The receptors originated from a man aged 18 to 29 in good health and CMV-seropositive.

In the case of this clone: Because it lacks the conserved phenylalanine or tryptophan at the end, this CDR3 is likely a read error. The rearrangement joins TRBV5-4 to TRBJ2-7; no reliable D call. The CDR3 has 11 amino acids. Germline CDR1 is SGHNT and CDR2 is YYREEE (reference sequence). V lost 3 bases to trimming and J lost 5 bases, with 6 bases between them. The CDR3 nucleotides are TGTGCCAGCAGCTCCCCCCACGAGCAGTACTAC. Protein sequence: CASSSPHEQYY.

V gene TRBV9 combines with J gene TRBJ1-4; maybe TRBD1 (5 bases). From germline, CDR1 is SGDLS and CDR2 YYNGEE. CDR3 length: 15 residues. Between the trimmed V and J ends, which lost 1 base and 7 bases, there was a span of 14 bases. CDR3 sequence: CASSVSGTWGEKLFF. The DNA of the CDR3 is TGTGCCAGCAGCGTATCCGGGACTTGGGGTGAAAAACTGTTTTTT.

This clone was seen a few times. The gene calls are TRBV6-1 and TRBJ2-7, with TRBD2 matching over 8 bases. Germline-derived CDR1 and CDR2 are MNHNS and SASEGT. The J segment lost 0 bases and the V segment lost 2 bases, leaving 3 bases of the junction unmatched. This CDR3 is built from 15 residues. The CDR3: CASSETGGNSYEQYF. The DNA of the CDR3 is TGTGCCAGCAGTGAAACGGGGGGGAACTCCTACGAGCAGTACTTC.

The V gene is TRBV6-5, the J gene TRBJ2-1; TRBD1 matches 9 bases. The CDR3 extends over 15 amino acids. Losses at the gene ends were 2 bases for V and 8 bases for J; bases not matched to a gene: 7. The germline V gene has CDR1 MNHEY and CDR2 SVGAGI. This chain's CDR3 is CASSYEDRGPHEQFF. CDR3 DNA: TGTGCCAGCAGTTACGAGGACAGGGGACCCCATGAGCAGTTCTTC.

This chain links TRBV4-1 with TRBJ1-5, with D possibly matching TRBD1 (6 bases). V shed 5 bases and J shed 4 bases, with 18 bases lying between them. From germline, CDR1 is MGHRA and CDR2 YSYEKL. There are 16 residues in the CDR3. As DNA, the CDR3 is TGCGCCAGCAGCTTCCACTCGACAGGATCGAATCAGCCCCAGCATTTT. It is translated as CASSFHSTGSNQPQHF.

CDR3 residues: CASAGSSGQYSEAFF. CDR3 DNA: TGTGCCAGCGCGGGCTCATCGGGACAGTACAGTGAAGCTTTCTTT. This chain joins TRBV2 and TRBJ1-1, with 7 bases fitting TRBD1. This CDR3 spans 15 amino acids. The ends lost 8 bases at V and 7 bases at J; junction bases unmatched: 16. CDR1 and CDR2 from the germline V gene are SNHLY and FYNNEI. Full variable domain (outside the CDR3, taken from reference TRBV2 and TRBJ1-1): EPEVTQTPSHQVTQMGQEVILRCVPISNHLYFYWYRQILGQKVEFLVSFYNNEISEKSEIFDDQFSVERPDGSNFTLKIRSTKLEDSAMYFCASAGSSGQYSEAFFGQGTRLTVV.

The chain employs TRBV21-1 and TRBJ2-1; TRBD2, the table's D call, lacks a check against the DNA. TRBV21-1 is reported as a pseudogene. The CDR3 is 15 amino acids. The CDR3 here is CANLPLSGAVRGQFF. The DNA for the CDR3 is TGTGCCAACCTGCCCCTTAGCGGGGCCGTGAGGGGGCAGTTCTTC.

About this clone itself: At one end, the junction sequence differs from germline, possibly due to a read error. The chain recombines TRBV18 with TRBJ2-7; D gene uncertain. Germline loops: CDR1 KGHSH, CDR2 LQKENI. This CDR3 comprises 13 residues. Here the CDR3 reads CASSPTVSHEQYF. CDR3 DNA: TGTGCCAGCTCACCGACTGTCTCCCACGAGCAGTACTTC.

This clone appeared once. J is TRBJ1-2 and V is TRBV28; tentative D call: TRBD1 (5 bases). In germline, CDR1 is MDHEN, CDR2 SYDVKM. The V and J ends lost 6 bases and 7 bases respectively, with 18 bases between them. There are 14 residues in the CDR3. The CDR3 DNA reads as TGTGCCAGCAGCTCCAGGGTGGTCTGGGGTGGCTACACCTTC. Amino acids: CASSSRVVWGGYTF.

A remark on this clone: A junction end diverges from the germline sequence, so it may reflect a read error. Other DNA sequences in this sample translate to the same CDR3. The genes are TRBV2 and TRBJ2-7; no firm D call. The CDR3 totals 14 residues. Germline V gene lookup returns CDR1 SNHLY and CDR2 FYNNEI. The chain's CDR3 is CASREARASYEQYF. CDR3 nucleotides: TGTGCCAGCAGGGAAGCCCGCGCAAGCTACGAGCAGTACTTC. The full variable domain, in which reference TRBV2 and TRBJ2-7 provide the parts outside the CDR3, is EPEVTQTPSHQVTQMGQEVILRCVPISNHLYFYWYRQILGQKVEFLVSFYNNEISEKSEIFDDQFSVERPDGSNFTLKIRSTKLEDSAMYFCASREARASYEQYFGPGTRLTVT.

V usage is TRBV28 and J usage is TRBJ2-1, with TRBD2 matching over 9 bases. The CDR3 is 12 residues long. The germline V gene has CDR1 MDHEN and CDR2 SYDVKM. The J segment lost 10 bases and the V segment lost 6 bases, leaving 4 bases of the junction unmatched. The CDR3 DNA sequence: TGTGCCAGCAGCCCCCTAGCGGGGGAGCAGTTCTTC. Translating gives CASSPLAGEQFF.

The genes are TRBV5-6 and TRBJ2-6, with D uncertain. Germline CDR1 and CDR2: SGHDT and YYEEEE. This CDR3 has 14 residues. Deletions cut 2 bases from V and 12 bases from J, with 15 bases between. CDR3 region: CASSFNGILVVLTF. DNA of the CDR3: TGTGCCAGCAGCTTTAATGGCATCCTCGTCGTCCTGACTTTC.

The chain carries TRBV9 and TRBJ2-2; D uncertain. Trimming left V 3 bases short and J 0 bases short, with 12 bases between. The germline V gene encodes CDR1 SGDLS and CDR2 YYNGEE. The CDR3 spans 16 residues. The CDR3 here is CASSARPPANTGELFF. The CDR3, as DNA: TGTGCCAGCAGCGCTAGACCACCCGCGAACACCGGGGAGCTGTTTTTT.

This rearrangement joins TRBV2 to TRBJ1-5, with a weak D call TRBD1 (5 bases). CDR3 length: 14 residues. The ends were cut back, 6 bases at V and 2 bases at J, with 11 bases in the middle. CDR1 and CDR2 (germline): SNHLY, FYNNEI. DNA for the CDR3: TGTGCCAGCAGCAGGGATCAAGGCAATCAGCCCCAGCATTTT. As protein: CASSRDQGNQPQHF.

The J gene is TRBJ1-2, the V gene TRBV29-1; no clear D gene. The V end lost 2 bases, the J end lost 3 bases, and 10 bases lay between the germline ends. The CDR3 runs to 13 residues. Germline CDR1 is SQVTM and CDR2 is ANQGSEA. CDR3 in DNA: TGCAGCGTTGAAAGGAGGTACGACTATGGCTACACCTTC. Translating it yields CSVERRYDYGYTF.

The chain is built from TRBV18 and TRBJ2-3, with 7 bases fitting TRBD1. There are 15 residues in the CDR3. Unmatched junction bases numbered 8, after V lost 4 bases and J lost 4 bases. The germline V gene encodes CDR1 KGHSH and CDR2 LQKENI. CDR3 bases: TGTGCCAGCTCACATGGCGACAGGGTTCCAGATACGCAGTATTTT. Translation: CASSHGDRVPDTQYF.

The V call is TRBV27, the J call TRBJ1-1, with D possibly being TRBD1 (5 bases). The germline gives CDR1 MNHEY, CDR2 SMNVEV (reference sequence). V was trimmed by 7 bases and J by 0 bases, leaving 18 bases between them. This CDR3 is 16 amino acids long. The CDR3, as DNA: TGTGCCAGCAACCCCTCGGGGGGAGCTATGAACACTGAAGCTTTCTTT. It specifies CASNPSGGAMNTEAFF.

This chain connects TRBV7-2 to TRBJ1-6, with TRBD1 matching 9 bases. In germline, CDR1 is SGHTA, CDR2 FQGNSA. Losses at the gene ends were 6 bases for V and 4 bases for J; bases not matched to a gene: 7. This CDR3 spans 16 amino acids. The CDR3: CASRRTGALYNSPLHF. CDR3 bases: TGTGCCAGCAGAAGGACAGGGGCGCTTTATAATTCACCCCTCCACTTT. Variable domain in full (rest from reference TRBV7-2 and TRBJ1-6): GAGVSQSPSNKVTEKGKDVELRCDPISGHTALYWYRQSLGQGLEFLIYFQGNSAPDKSGLPSDRFSAERTGGSVSTLTIQRTQQEDSAVYLCASRRTGALYNSPLHFGNGTRLTVT.

The gene calls are TRBV7-8 and TRBJ2-7; 8 nucleotides agree with TRBD1. There are 13 residues in the CDR3. Trimming took 6 bases from V and 4 from J; bases not matched to a gene: 5. Germline V gene sequence: CDR1 SGHVS, CDR2 FQNEAQ. CDR3 residues: CASSSGTGYEQYF. Written as DNA, the CDR3 is TGTGCCAGCAGTTCCGGGACAGGATACGAGCAGTACTTC.

In its sample, this clone was seen a few times. This chain connects TRBV10-1 to TRBJ1-5; a weak D match, TRBD1 (6 bases). In germline, CDR1 is WNHNN, CDR2 SYGVQD (reference sequence). The CDR3 runs to 13 residues. V was shortened by 5 bases and J by 4 bases, with 9 bases between the two germline ends. The CDR3 DNA follows: TGCGCCAGCAGTTCAACAGGGAATCAGCCCCAGCATTTT. This codes for CASSSTGNQPQHF.

This clone was detected ten times or more. J is TRBJ1-6 and V is TRBV6-1; no definite D call. Germline V lookup: CDR1 MNHNS, CDR2 SASEGT. Deletions cut 8 bases from V and 0 bases from J, with 11 bases between. This CDR3 is 15 amino acids long. The CDR3 is CASGGGSSYNSPLHF. The CDR3 DNA sequence: TGTGCCAGCGGCGGCGGAAGCTCCTATAATTCACCCCTCCACTTT.